The 24 T cell receptor beta chains in this list originate from one sample, sequenced in a study of T cell responses to AZD1222 COVID-19 vaccine. Clones were read by immunoSEQ multiplex PCR, and TCRdb kept only the in-frame ones, dropping some. This sample has some 150,000 clones, with roughly 92% found just once. This specimen consisted of peripheral blood, obtained on day 0 of AZD1222 vaccination. All receptors come from an adult in good health.

V is TRBV28 and J is TRBJ1-5, with TRBD1 matching 9 bases. Trimming took 6 bases from V and 7 from J; bases not matched to a gene: 13. This CDR3 has 16 residues. CDR1 is MDHEN and CDR2 is SYDVKM in the germline V gene. CDR3: CASRLPGQGFSQPQHF. The CDR3 nucleotides are TGTGCCAGCAGGTTGCCGGGACAGGGATTCTCCCAGCCCCAGCATTTT. Drawing the rest from reference TRBV28 and TRBJ1-5, the complete variable domain is DVKVTQSSRYLVKRTGEKVFLECVQDMDHENMFWYRQDPGLGLRLIYFSYDVKMKEKGDIPEGYSVSREKKERFSLILESASTNQTSMYLCASRLPGQGFSQPQHFGDGTRLSIL.

The chain links TRBV29-1 to TRBJ2-2; a possible D gene is TRBD1 (5 bases). The CDR3 runs to 12 residues. CDR1 and CDR2 (germline): SQVTM, ANQGSEA. V was pared by 7 bases and J by 3 bases, with 9 bases between. This chain's CDR3 is CSAQQDTGELFF. In DNA form, the CDR3 reads TGCAGCGCCCAACAGGACACCGGGGAGCTGTTTTTT.

This clone was observed a few times. This rearrangement joins TRBV28 to TRBJ1-2; TRBD1 matches at 8 bases. This CDR3 has 15 residues. Germline values: CDR1 MDHEN, CDR2 SYDVKM. Unmatched junction bases numbered 7, after V lost 5 bases and J lost 2 bases. The CDR3 here is CASSPTRQGNYGYTF. The CDR3 nucleotides read TGTGCCAGCAGTCCGACCAGACAGGGGAACTATGGCTACACCTTC.

The rearrangement uses TRBV28 and TRBJ2-2, with D unresolved. Germline values: CDR1 MDHEN, CDR2 SYDVKM. This CDR3 is 14 amino acids long. Deletions cut 4 bases from V and 3 bases from J, with 9 bases between. In DNA, the CDR3 is TGTGCCAGCAGTTCCGACATCGACACCGGGGAGCTGTTTTTT. It codes for CASSSDIDTGELFF.

In this sample, this clone turned up once. The chain has TRBV2 and TRBJ1-1; a possible D gene is TRBD1 (6 bases). The CDR3 length is 13 residues. The germline V and J ends were trimmed by 1 base and 7 bases, with 10 bases remaining between them. Germline lookup yields CDR1 SNHLY and CDR2 FYNNEI. For the CDR3, the DNA is TGTGCCAGCAGTGAAGTACAGGGAGGTGAAGCTTTCTTT. It codes for CASSEVQGGEAFF.

The rearrangement joins TRBV20-1 to TRBJ1-6; 7 positions agree with TRBD1. With V trimmed by 3 bases and J by 6 bases, 11 bases remained unmatched. There are 16 residues in the CDR3. Germline V gene data show CDR1 as DFQATT and CDR2 as SNEGSKA (reference sequence). CDR3 DNA sequence: TGCAGTGCTAGTGACAGGGCCATGAGGAGTAATTCACCCCTCCACTTT. Translated, it gives CSASDRAMRSNSPLHF.

This chain joins TRBV13 and TRBJ2-3; D is unclear. This CDR3 contains 15 residues. Germline assignment: CDR1 PRHDT and CDR2 FYEKMQ (reference sequence). V gave up 6 bases and J gave up 1 base, with 14 bases separating them. The chain's CDR3 is CASSSISSGTDTQYF. For the CDR3, the DNA is TGTGCCAGCAGTAGCATCTCCTCCGGCACAGATACGCAGTATTTT. Full variable domain (remainder filled in from reference TRBV13 and TRBJ2-3): AAGVIQSPRHLIKEKRETATLKCYPIPRHDTVYWYQQGPGQDPQFLISFYEKMQSDKGSIPDRFSAQQFSDYHSELNMSSLELGDSALYFCASSSISSGTDTQYFGPGTRLTVL.

The J gene is TRBJ1-6, the V gene TRBV7-2; 10 nucleotides agree with TRBD1. This CDR3 region has 15 residues. J gave up 9 bases and V 3 bases, and 5 bases lay outside the gene matches. Germline loops: CDR1 SGHTA, CDR2 FQGNSA. CDR3 DNA sequence: TGTGCCAGCAGCTTTATGACAGGGGGCGTTTCACCCCTCCACTTT. It translates to CASSFMTGGVSPLHF.

This chain connects TRBV27 to TRBJ2-1; the D is unclear. This CDR3 spans 14 amino acids. V was shortened by 3 bases and J by 5 bases, with 11 bases between the two germline ends. In germline, CDR1 is MNHEY, CDR2 SMNVEV (reference sequence). The CDR3 coding sequence is TGTGCCAGCAGTTTTGGGTGGGGTAACAATGAGCAGTTCTTC. It codes for CASSFGWGNNEQFF.

This chain links TRBV30 with TRBJ1-4; D uncertain. V was cut by 3 bases and J by 5 bases, with 10 bases left in between. This CDR3 is built from 13 residues. Germline-derived CDR1 and CDR2 are GTSNPN and SVGIG (reference sequence). This chain's CDR3 is CAWRRQPNEKLFF. The CDR3 DNA is TGTGCCTGGAGAAGGCAGCCCAATGAAAAACTGTTTTTT.

The V gene is TRBV3-1 (or the pseudogene TRBV3-2), the J gene TRBJ2-3; the D is unclear. This CDR3 contains 13 residues. V was trimmed by 1 base and J by 4 bases, leaving 6 bases between them. Germline lookup yields CDR1 LGHDT and CDR2 YNNKEL (reference sequence). CDR3 sequence (DNA): TGTGCCAGCAGCCAAGTAACGTCAGATACGCAGTATTTT. Translated: CASSQVTSDTQYF.

CDR3 amino acids: CASSQEDRGTAGELFF. CDR3 nucleotide sequence: TGCGCCAGCAGCCAGGAAGACAGGGGAACGGCCGGGGAGCTGTTTTTT. The gene calls are TRBV4-1 and TRBJ2-2; 8 positions agree with TRBD1. The CDR3 loop spans 16 amino acids. Germline-derived CDR1 and CDR2 are MGHRA and YSYEKL. Trimming removed 3 bases from V and 6 bases from J; junction bases left unmatched: 9.

This rearrangement joins TRBV29-1 to TRBJ2-1; 8 bases match TRBD2. CDR1 is SQVTM, CDR2 ANQGSEA, per germline. The CDR3 is 14 residues long. Trimming at V came to 3 bases and at J to 0 bases, leaving 1 base not matched to a gene. The CDR3 protein is CSVDGGVSYNEQFF. CDR3 nucleotide sequence: TGCAGCGTTGACGGGGGGGTCTCCTACAATGAGCAGTTCTTC.

This chain joins TRBV15 and TRBJ2-1, with D possibly TRBD1 on 6 matching bases. V was shortened by 3 bases and J by 1 base, with 13 bases between the two germline ends. Germline V gives CDR1 LNHNV, CDR2 YYDKDF (reference sequence). The CDR3 totals 16 residues. The DNA of the CDR3 is TGTGCCACCAGCAGGCCCACAGGGAAATCCTACAATGAGCAGTTCTTC. It is translated as CATSRPTGKSYNEQFF.

The chain links TRBV3-1 (or the pseudogene TRBV3-2) to TRBJ2-3; D remains unclear. This CDR3 is 15 amino acids long. Germline loops: CDR1 LGHDT, CDR2 YNNKEL (reference sequence). V lost 0 bases and J lost 3, with 10 bases in between. This CDR3 is CASSQDWSVTDTQYF. In nucleotides, the CDR3 is TGTGCCAGCAGCCAAGATTGGAGCGTGACAGATACGCAGTATTTT.

V and J are TRBV6-5 and TRBJ2-3, with TRBD2 identical over 7 bases. Germline V gene data show CDR1 as MNHEY and CDR2 as SVGAGI. V was pared by 5 bases and J by 1 base, with 6 bases of the junction left unmatched. The CDR3 is made up of 15 amino acids. The CDR3 coding sequence is TGTGCCAGCAGTCGACTAGCTGGGGGCACAGATACGCAGTATTTT. Protein sequence: CASSRLAGGTDTQYF.

The chain uses TRBV12-3 or TRBV12-4 and TRBJ1-3, with a tentative D call TRBD1 (5 bases). The V gene lost 11 bases and the J gene lost 4 bases, with 15 bases spanning the gap. The CDR3 extends over 13 amino acids. The CDR3 DNA follows: TGTGCCGACGGGGGAGGGTGGGGAAACACCATATATTTT. Translation: CADGGGWGNTIYF.

The rearrangement joins TRBV4-2 to TRBJ2-7, with D perhaps TRBD1 or TRBD2 (5 bases each). Trimming removed 1 base from V and 1 base from J, with 20 bases in between. The CDR3 loop spans 18 amino acids. Germline CDR1 is LGHNA and CDR2 is YNFKEQ. CDR3 residues: CASSQAKPPGGGSYEQYF. In DNA, the CDR3 is TGTGCCAGCAGCCAAGCCAAGCCCCCAGGTGGGGGATCCTACGAGCAGTACTTC.

The chain recombines TRBV9 with TRBJ2-3; D ambiguous. Germline V gives CDR1 SGDLS, CDR2 YYNGEE. V lost 2 bases, J lost 0 bases, and 7 bases lay in between. CDR3 length equals 14 residues. Here the CDR3 reads CASSVPGSTDTQYF. The CDR3, as DNA: TGTGCCAGCAGCGTCCCCGGGAGCACAGATACGCAGTATTTT.

This clone was recorded once. The chain links TRBV14 to TRBJ2-3, with 9 nucleotides matching TRBD2. Germline trimming cut 5 bases from V and 14 bases from J; bases unmatched to any gene: 8. This CDR3 has 12 amino acids. Germline loops: CDR1 SGHDN, CDR2 FVKESK. CDR3 sequence: CASSLRGGHTYF. CDR3 DNA: TGTGCCAGCAGCTTGCGGGGGGGTCATACGTATTTT. The entire variable domain, with the rest obtained from reference TRBV14 and TRBJ2-3, is as follows: EAGVTQFPSHSVIEKGQTVTLRCDPISGHDNLYWYRRVMGKEIKFLLHFVKESKQDESGMPNNRFLAERTGGTYSTLKVQPAELEDSGVYFCASSLRGGHTYFGPGTRLTVL.

The CDR3 reads CASSQQGNYGYTF. CDR3 nucleotide sequence: TGTGCCAGCAGCCAACAGGGGAACTATGGCTACACCTTC. The rearrangement links TRBV14 to TRBJ1-2; tentative D call: TRBD1 (6 bases). V lost 2 bases and J 2 bases, leaving 6 bases between the germline ends. There are 13 residues in the CDR3. The germline V gene has CDR1 SGHDN and CDR2 FVKESK.

This clone was observed a few times. The rearrangement links TRBV7-2 to TRBJ2-3, with TRBD2 matching over 8 bases. V dropped 5 bases and J dropped 4; count of bases not matched to a gene: 11. CDR3 length equals 16 residues. Germline V gives CDR1 SGHTA, CDR2 FQGNSA. The CDR3 spells CASSQRRGAEADTQYF. The CDR3 DNA reads as TGTGCCAGCAGCCAGAGGCGGGGGGCTGAGGCAGATACGCAGTATTTT. The full variable domain, with the rest looked up from reference TRBV7-2 and TRBJ2-3, is GAGVSQSPSNKVTEKGKDVELRCDPISGHTALYWYRQSLGQGLEFLIYFQGNSAPDKSGLPSDRFSAERTGGSVSTLTIQRTQQEDSAVYLCASSQRRGAEADTQYFGPGTRLTVL.

The chain combines TRBV28 with TRBJ1-3, with a tentative D call TRBD1 (6 bases). The CDR3 consists of 17 residues. The V and J ends lost 8 bases and 7 bases respectively, with 27 bases between them. Germline V gene data show CDR1 as MDHEN and CDR2 as SYDVKM. The CDR3 nucleotides are TGTGCCAGCCGAAAACACACAGGGAGGACATACGGCAACACCATATATTTT. This codes for CASRKHTGRTYGNTIYF.

This sequence joins TRBV5-1 and TRBJ1-2; TRBD1 might be the D (5 bases). Per germline, CDR1 SGHRS and CDR2 YFSETQ. This CDR3 region has 16 residues. The V end lost 5 bases, the J end lost 0 bases, and 17 bases lay between the germline ends. The chain's CDR3 is CASSLKVGTANYGYTF. CDR3 sequence (DNA): TGCGCCAGCAGTTTAAAGGTGGGGACGGCTAACTATGGCTACACCTTC. The full variable domain, completed using reference TRBV5-1 and TRBJ1-2, is KAGVTQTPRYLIKTRGQQVTLSCSPISGHRSVSWYQQTPGQGLQFLFEYFSETQRNKGNFPGRFSGRQFSNSRSEMNVSTLELGDSALYLCASSLKVGTANYGYTFGSGTRLTVV.